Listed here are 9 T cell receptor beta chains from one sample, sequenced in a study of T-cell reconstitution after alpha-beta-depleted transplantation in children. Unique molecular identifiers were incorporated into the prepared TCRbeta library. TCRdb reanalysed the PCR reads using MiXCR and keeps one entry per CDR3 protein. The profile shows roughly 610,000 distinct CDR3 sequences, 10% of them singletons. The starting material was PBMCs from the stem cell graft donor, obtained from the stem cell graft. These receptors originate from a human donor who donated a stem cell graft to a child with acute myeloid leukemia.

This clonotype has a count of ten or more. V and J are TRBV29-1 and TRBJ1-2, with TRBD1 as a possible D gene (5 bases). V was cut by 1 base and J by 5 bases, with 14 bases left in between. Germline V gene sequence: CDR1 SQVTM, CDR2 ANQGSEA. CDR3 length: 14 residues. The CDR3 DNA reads TGCAGCGTTGAAGGGCAGGGTGATGGGTATGGCTACACCTTC. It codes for CSVEGQGDGYGYTF.

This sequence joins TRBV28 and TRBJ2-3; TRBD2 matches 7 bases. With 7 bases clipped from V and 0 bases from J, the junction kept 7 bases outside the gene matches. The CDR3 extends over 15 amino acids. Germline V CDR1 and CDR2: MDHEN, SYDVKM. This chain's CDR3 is CASKGGRLSTDTQYF. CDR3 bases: TGTGCCAGCAAGGGCGGGAGACTTAGCACAGATACGCAGTATTTT.

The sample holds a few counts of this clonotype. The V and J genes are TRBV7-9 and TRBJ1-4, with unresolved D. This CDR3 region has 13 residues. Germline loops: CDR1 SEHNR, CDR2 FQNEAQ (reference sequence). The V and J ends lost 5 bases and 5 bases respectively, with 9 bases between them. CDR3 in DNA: TGTGCCAGCAGCCTACGGGTCAATGAAAAACTGTTTTTT. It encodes CASSLRVNEKLFF.

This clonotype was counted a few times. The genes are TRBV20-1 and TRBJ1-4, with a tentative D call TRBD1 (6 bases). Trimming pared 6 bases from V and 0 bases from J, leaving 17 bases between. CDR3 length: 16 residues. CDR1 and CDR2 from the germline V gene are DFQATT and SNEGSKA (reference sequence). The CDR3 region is CSASDSEVATNEKLFF. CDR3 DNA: TGCAGTGCCTCGGACAGTGAAGTTGCAACTAATGAAAAACTGTTTTTT.

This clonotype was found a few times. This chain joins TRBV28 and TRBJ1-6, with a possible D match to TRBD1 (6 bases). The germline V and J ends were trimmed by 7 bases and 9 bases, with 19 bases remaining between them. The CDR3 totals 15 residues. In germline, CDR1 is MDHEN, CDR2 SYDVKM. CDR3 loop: CASTLEDRPLSPLHF. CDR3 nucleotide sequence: TGTGCCAGCACCTTGGAGGACAGACCTCTTTCACCCCTCCACTTT.

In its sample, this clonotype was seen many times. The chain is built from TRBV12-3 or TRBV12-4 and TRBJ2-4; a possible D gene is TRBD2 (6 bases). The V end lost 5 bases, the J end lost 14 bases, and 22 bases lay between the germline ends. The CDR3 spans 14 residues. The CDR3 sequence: CASSPGWGEGLEYF. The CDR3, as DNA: TGTGCCAGCAGTCCAGGGTGGGGGGAAGGGTTGGAGTACTTC.

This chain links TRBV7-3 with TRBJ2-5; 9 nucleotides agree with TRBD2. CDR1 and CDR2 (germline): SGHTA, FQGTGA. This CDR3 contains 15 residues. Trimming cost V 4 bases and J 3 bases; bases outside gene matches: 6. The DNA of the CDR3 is TGTGCCAGCAGCTCTCTCGGCGGGGGGGAAGAGACCCAGTACTTC. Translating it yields CASSSLGGGEETQYF.

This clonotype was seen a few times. Written as DNA, the CDR3 is TGTGCCAGCAGTTACGGGGGACAGGCAAAAGGAGATACGCAGTATTTT. It encodes CASSYGGQAKGDTQYF. The chain employs TRBV6-5 and TRBJ2-3; 8 nucleotides match TRBD1. V trimming: 2 bases; J trimming: 5 bases; junction bases outside the gene matches: 9. The CDR3 runs to 16 residues. From germline, CDR1 is MNHEY and CDR2 SVGAGI.

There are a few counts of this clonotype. DNA for the CDR3: TGCAGCAGCGGACGGGGGGCAGATACGCAGTATTTT. This codes for CSSGRGADTQYF. The chain couples TRBV20-1 to TRBJ2-3; 7 nucleotides align to TRBD2. Germline CDR1 is DFQATT and CDR2 is SNEGSKA (reference sequence). This CDR3 is built from 12 residues.